The clone carrying this T cell receptor (beta chain) occurred many times. It was genomic DNA that served as the template for profiling TCR beta VDJ and CDR3. MiXCR, run by TCRdb on the reads, gives a single entry per CDR3 protein. Of about 180,000 distinct CDR3 sequences listed, just over 45% are singletons. V dropped 4 bases and J dropped 4; count of bases not matched to a gene: 7. The CDR3 totals 17 residues. Germline-derived CDR1 and CDR2 are LNHDA and SQIVND (reference sequence). The sample comes from a study of CD8+CD57+ T cells in acquired aplastic anemia. The source material was sorted CD4+, CD8+, or CD8+CD57+ T cells (not recorded which) from PBMCs. The source of this sequence is a human donor in good health. J is TRBJ1-4 and V is TRBV19, with 12 bases identical to TRBD1. The CDR3 DNA reads as TGTGCCAGTAGTAGCCGGGACAGGGGGCGAGTTAATGAAAAACTGTTTTTT. It specifies CASSSRDRGRVNEKLFF.